This T cell receptor beta chain was sequenced in a study of identifying expanded T cells in peripheral blood. Germline CDR1 reads LNHNV; CDR2 reads YYDKDF (reference sequence). Trimming removed 0 bases from V and 6 bases from J, with 14 bases in between. The CDR3 consists of 15 residues. Sequenced by immunoSEQ multiplex PCR; TCRdb stores in-frame clones only, minus some. This sample has over 85,000 clones, with 88% found just once. The origin of this receptor is a person aged 18 to 70 in good health. Input material: blood. The chain has TRBV15 and TRBJ1-1; D ambiguous. CDR3: CATSRETLKEAEAFF. In DNA, the CDR3 is TGTGCCACCAGCAGAGAGACGTTGAAAGAAGCTGAAGCTTTCTTT. The full variable domain, with the rest looked up from reference TRBV15 and TRBJ1-1, is DAMVIQNPRYQVTQFGKPVTLSCSQTLNHNVMYWYQQKSSQAPKLLFHYYDKDFNNEADTPDNFQSRRPNTSFCFLDIRSPGLGDTAMYLCATSRETLKEAEAFFGQGTRLTVV.